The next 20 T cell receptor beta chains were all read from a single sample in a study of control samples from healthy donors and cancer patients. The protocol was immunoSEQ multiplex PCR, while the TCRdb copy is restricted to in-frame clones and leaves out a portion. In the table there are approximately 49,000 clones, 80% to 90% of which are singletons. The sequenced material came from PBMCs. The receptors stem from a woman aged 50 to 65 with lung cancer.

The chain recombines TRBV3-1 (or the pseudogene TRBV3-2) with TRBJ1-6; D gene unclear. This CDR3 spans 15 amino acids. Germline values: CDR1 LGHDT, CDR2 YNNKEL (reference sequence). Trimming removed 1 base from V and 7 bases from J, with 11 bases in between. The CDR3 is CASSQGPPGNSPLHF. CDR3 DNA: TGTGCCAGCAGCCAAGGCCCTCCTGGGAATTCACCCCTCCACTTT.

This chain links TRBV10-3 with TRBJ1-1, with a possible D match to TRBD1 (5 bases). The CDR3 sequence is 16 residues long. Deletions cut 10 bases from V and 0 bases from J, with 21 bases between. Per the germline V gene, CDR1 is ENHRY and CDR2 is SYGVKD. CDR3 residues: CATRDRTRPMNTEAFF. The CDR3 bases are TGTGCCACAAGGGACCGAACCCGACCCATGAACACTGAAGCTTTCTTT.

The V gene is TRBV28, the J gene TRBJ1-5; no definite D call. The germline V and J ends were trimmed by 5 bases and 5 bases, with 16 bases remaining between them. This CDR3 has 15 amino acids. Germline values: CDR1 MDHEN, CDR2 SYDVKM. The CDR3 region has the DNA TGTGCCAGCAGTCACGGCTCTCCGACCGATCAGCCCCAGCATTTT. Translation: CASSHGSPTDQPQHF.

This CDR3 is CATSRQGGRETQYF. The DNA of the CDR3 is TGTGCCACCAGTCGGCAGGGCGGGAGGGAGACCCAGTACTTC. The gene calls are TRBV24-1 and TRBJ2-5, with 8 bases identical to TRBD2. The CDR3 extends over 14 amino acids. Trimming cost V 6 bases and J 5 bases; bases outside gene matches: 7. The germline V gene has CDR1 KGHDR and CDR2 SFDVKD.

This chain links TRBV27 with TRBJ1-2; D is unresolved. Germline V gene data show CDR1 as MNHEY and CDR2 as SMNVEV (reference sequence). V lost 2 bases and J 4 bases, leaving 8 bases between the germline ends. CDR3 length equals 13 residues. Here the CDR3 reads CASSLGWGYGYTF. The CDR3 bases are TGTGCCAGCAGTTTAGGTTGGGGCTATGGCTACACCTTC.

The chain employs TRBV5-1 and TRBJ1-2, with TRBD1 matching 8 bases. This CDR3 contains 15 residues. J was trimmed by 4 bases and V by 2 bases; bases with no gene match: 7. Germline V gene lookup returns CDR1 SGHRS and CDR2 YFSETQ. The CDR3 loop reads CASSLPRQGFYGYTF. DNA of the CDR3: TGCGCCAGCAGCTTACCCCGACAGGGGTTCTATGGCTACACCTTC.

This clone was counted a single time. CDR3 nucleotides: TGTGCCAGCTCACCGGGACGTGGGGATTACGAGCAGTACTTC. This gives the protein CASSPGRGDYEQYF. The chain recombines TRBV18 with TRBJ2-7, with D possibly called TRBD1 or TRBD2 (5 bases each). The germline gives CDR1 KGHSH, CDR2 LQKENI. CDR3 length equals 14 residues. V shed 3 bases and J shed 4 bases, with 13 bases lying between them.

The CDR3 sequence: CASSLSPAGGSETQYF. CDR3 coding DNA: TGCGCCAGCAGCTTATCCCCCGCGGGAGGTAGCGAGACCCAGTACTTC. J is TRBJ2-5 and V is TRBV5-1; TRBD2 agrees at 8 bases. Germline loops: CDR1 SGHRS, CDR2 YFSETQ. The V and J ends lost 2 bases and 5 bases, in that order; junction bases with no gene match: 11. This CDR3 has 16 residues.

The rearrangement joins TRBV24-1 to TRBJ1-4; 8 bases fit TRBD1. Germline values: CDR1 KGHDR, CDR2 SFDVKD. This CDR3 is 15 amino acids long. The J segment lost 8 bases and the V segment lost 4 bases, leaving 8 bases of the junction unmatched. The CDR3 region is CATSDSGGAGEKLFF. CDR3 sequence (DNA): TGTGCCACCAGTGACTCAGGGGGCGCAGGGGAAAAACTGTTTTTT.

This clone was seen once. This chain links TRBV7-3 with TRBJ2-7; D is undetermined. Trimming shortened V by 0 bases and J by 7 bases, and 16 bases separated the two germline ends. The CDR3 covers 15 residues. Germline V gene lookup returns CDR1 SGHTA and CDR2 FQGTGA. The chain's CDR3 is CASSLTSGPLREQYF. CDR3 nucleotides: TGTGCCAGCAGCTTAACTTCTGGACCCTTGAGGGAGCAGTACTTC.

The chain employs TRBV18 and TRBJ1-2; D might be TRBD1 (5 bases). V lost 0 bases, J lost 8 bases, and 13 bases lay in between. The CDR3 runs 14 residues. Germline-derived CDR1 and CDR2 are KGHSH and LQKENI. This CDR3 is CASSPPLRGYGYTF. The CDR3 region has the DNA TGTGCCAGCTCACCACCTTTACGGGGGTACGGCTACACCTTC.

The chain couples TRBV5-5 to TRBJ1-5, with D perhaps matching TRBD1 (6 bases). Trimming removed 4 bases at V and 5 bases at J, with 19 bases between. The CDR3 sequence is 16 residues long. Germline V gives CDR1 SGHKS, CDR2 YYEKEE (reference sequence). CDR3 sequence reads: CASSVSWTAAYQPQHF. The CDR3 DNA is TGTGCCAGCAGCGTGTCTTGGACAGCTGCATATCAGCCCCAGCATTTT.

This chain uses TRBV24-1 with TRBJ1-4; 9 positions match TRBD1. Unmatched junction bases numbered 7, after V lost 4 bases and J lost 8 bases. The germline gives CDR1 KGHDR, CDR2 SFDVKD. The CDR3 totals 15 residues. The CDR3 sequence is CATSEGGQGSEKLFF. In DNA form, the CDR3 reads TGTGCCACCAGTGAAGGGGGACAGGGAAGCGAAAAACTGTTTTTT.

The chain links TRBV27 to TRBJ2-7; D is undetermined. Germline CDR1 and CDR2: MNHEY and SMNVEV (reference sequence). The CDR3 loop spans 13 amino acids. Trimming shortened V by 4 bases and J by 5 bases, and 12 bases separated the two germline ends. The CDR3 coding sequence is TGTGCCAGCAGTTCAGGACGGCTTGACGAGCAGTACTTC. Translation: CASSSGRLDEQYF.

The CDR3 reads CASTPRGAGSTNEKLFF. The DNA for the CDR3 is TGTGCCAGTACCCCCCGGGGGGCTGGGTCAACTAATGAAAAACTGTTTTTT. This chain links TRBV19 with TRBJ1-4; a weak D match, TRBD1 (6 bases). The V gene lost 7 bases and the J gene lost 0 bases, with 18 bases spanning the gap. Germline-derived CDR1 and CDR2 are LNHDA and SQIVND (reference sequence). The CDR3 is made up of 17 amino acids.

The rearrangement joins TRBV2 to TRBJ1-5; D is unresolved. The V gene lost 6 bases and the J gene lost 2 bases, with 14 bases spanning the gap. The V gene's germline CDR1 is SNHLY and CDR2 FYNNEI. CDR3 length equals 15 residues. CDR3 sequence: CASSLDGDGNQPQHF. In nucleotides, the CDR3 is TGTGCCAGCAGCTTGGACGGTGATGGCAATCAGCCCCAGCATTTT. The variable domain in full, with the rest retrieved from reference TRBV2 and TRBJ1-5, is EPEVTQTPSHQVTQMGQEVILRCVPISNHLYFYWYRQILGQKVEFLVSFYNNEISEKSEIFDDQFSVERPDGSNFTLKIRSTKLEDSAMYFCASSLDGDGNQPQHFGDGTRLSIL.

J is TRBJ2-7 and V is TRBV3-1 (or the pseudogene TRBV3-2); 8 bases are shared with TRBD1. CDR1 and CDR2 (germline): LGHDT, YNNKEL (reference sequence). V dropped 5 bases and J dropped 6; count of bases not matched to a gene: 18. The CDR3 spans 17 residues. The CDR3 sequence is CASSSWHPGTGGGEQYF. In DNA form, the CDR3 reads TGTGCCAGCAGCTCCTGGCACCCCGGGACAGGAGGCGGCGAGCAGTACTTC.

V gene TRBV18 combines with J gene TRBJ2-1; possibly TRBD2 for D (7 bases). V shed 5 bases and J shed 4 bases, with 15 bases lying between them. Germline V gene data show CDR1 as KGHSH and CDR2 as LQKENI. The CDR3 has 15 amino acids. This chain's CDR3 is CASSKGGASYNEQFF. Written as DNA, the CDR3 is TGTGCCAGCTCAAAGGGGGGGGCCTCTTACAATGAGCAGTTCTTC.

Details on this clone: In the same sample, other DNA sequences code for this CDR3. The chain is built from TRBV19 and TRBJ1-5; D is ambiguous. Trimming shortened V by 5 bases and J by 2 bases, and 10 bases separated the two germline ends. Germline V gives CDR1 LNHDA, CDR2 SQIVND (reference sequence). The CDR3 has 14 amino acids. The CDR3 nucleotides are TGTGCCAGTAGTGGGGTCGGGGGCAATCAGCCCCAGCATTTT. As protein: CASSGVGGNQPQHF.

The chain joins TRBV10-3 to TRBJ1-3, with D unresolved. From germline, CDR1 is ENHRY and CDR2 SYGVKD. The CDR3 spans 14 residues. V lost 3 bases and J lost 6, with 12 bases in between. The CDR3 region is CAISDRVSQNTIYF. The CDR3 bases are TGTGCCATCAGTGATAGAGTCTCACAAAACACCATATATTTT.